This T cell receptor beta chain was captured by sequencing in a study of liver allograft versus peripheral blood T cells. Study background: The authors compared T cell receptor repertoires in transplanted livers with those in the peripheral blood of recipients. Study-level results: Differences were reported between the T cell receptor repertoires inside liver allografts and those that were detected in peripheral blood.

TCRdb ran MiXCR on the reads and lists one entry per CDR3 protein. In the table there are some 7,700 distinct CDR3 sequences, about a sixth of which are singletons. Germline V lookup: CDR1 MNHEY, CDR2 SVGAGI. Trimming cost V 5 bases and J 8 bases, with 15 bases left between them. This CDR3 has 14 amino acids. Details on this clonotype: No antigen is known for it. Being one base from a much bigger clone, this may be a read error.

J is TRBJ1-4 and V is TRBV6-5, with D maybe TRBD1 (5 bases). The clonotype was recovered from a human patient who had a liver transplant. The graft donor may be the source of some T cells. The CDR3 DNA reads as TGTGCCAGCAGTCGGGACGGTGCAGAGGAAAAACTGTTTTTT. It codes for CASSRDGAEEKLFF.